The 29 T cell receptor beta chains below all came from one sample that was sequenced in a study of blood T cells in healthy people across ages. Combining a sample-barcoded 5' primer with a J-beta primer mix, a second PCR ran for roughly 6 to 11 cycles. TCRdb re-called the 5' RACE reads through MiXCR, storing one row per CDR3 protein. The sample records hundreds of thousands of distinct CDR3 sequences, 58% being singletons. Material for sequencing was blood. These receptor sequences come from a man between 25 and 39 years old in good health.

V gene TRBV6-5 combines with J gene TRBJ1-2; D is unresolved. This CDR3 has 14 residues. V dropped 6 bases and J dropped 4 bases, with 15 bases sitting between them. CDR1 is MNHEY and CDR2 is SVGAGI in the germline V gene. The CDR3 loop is CASRPYEPSYGYTF. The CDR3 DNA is TGTGCCAGCAGGCCCTATGAACCCTCCTATGGCTACACCTTC.

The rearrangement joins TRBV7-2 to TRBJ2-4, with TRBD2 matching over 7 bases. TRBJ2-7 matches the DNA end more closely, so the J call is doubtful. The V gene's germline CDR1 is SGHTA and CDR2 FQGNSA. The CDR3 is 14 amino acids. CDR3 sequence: CASSVSGETYEQYF. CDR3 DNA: TGTGCCAGCAGCGTCAGCGGGGAGACCTACGAGCAGTACTTC.

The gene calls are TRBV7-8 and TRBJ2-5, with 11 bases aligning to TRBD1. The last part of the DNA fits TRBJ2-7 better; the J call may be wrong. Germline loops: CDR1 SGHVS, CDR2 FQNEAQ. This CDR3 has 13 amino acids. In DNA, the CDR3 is TGTGCCAGCGGGGACAGGGGGGCCTACGAGCAGTACTTC. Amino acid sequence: CASGDRGAYEQYF.

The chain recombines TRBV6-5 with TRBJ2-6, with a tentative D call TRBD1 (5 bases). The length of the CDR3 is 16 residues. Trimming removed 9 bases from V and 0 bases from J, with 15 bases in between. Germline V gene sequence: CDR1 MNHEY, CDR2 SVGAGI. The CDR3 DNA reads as TGTGCCAGTGGGCAGGGCGGAACCTCTGGGGCCAACGTCCTGACTTTC. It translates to CASGQGGTSGANVLTF.

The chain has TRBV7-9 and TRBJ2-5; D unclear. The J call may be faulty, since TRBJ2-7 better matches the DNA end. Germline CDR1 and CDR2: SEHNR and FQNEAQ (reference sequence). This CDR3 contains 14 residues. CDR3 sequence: CASSSPIRVNEQYF. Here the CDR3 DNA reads TGTGCCAGCAGCTCCCCTATTAGGGTTAACGAGCAGTACTTC.

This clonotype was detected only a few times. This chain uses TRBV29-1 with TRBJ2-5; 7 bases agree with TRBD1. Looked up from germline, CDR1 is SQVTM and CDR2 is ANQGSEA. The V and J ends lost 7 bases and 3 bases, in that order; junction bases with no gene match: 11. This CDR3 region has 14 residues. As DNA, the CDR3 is TGCAGCGGAACCGGGACAGAGCTTAAAGAGACCCAGTACTTC. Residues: CSGTGTELKETQYF.

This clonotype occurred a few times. The CDR3 sequence: CASSLAATGETQYF. For the CDR3, the DNA is TGCGCCAGCAGCTTGGCGGCGACCGGAGAGACCCAGTACTTC. This sequence joins TRBV5-1 and TRBJ2-5; D is undetermined. This CDR3 spans 14 amino acids. With 0 bases removed from V and 4 bases from J, the gap between germline ends came to 10 bases. Germline CDR1 is SGHRS and CDR2 is YFSETQ.

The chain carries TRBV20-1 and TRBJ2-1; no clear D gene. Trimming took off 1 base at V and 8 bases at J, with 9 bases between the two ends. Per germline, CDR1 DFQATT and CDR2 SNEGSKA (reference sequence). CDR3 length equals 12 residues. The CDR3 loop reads CSARGHVDEQFF. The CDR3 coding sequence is TGCAGTGCTAGAGGGCATGTGGATGAGCAGTTCTTC.

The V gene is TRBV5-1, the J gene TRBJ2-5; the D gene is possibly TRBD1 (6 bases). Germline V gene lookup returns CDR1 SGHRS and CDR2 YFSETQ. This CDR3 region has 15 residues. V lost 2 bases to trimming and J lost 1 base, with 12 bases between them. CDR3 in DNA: TGCGCCAGCAGCTTAGACGGACAGCTCCAAGAGACCCAGTACTTC. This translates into CASSLDGQLQETQYF.

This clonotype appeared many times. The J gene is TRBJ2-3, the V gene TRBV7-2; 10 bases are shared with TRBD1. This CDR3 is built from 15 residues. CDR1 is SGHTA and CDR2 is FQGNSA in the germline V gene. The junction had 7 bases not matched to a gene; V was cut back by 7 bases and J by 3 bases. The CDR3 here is CASNGQGGRTDTQYF. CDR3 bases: TGTGCCAGCAACGGACAGGGGGGAAGGACAGATACGCAGTATTTT.

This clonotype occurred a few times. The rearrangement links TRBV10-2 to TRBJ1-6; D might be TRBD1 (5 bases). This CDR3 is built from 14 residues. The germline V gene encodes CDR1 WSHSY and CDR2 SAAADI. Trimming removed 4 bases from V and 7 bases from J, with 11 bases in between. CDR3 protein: CASSVTGMNSPLHF. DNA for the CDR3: TGCGCCAGCAGTGTTACAGGAATGAATTCACCCCTCCACTTT.

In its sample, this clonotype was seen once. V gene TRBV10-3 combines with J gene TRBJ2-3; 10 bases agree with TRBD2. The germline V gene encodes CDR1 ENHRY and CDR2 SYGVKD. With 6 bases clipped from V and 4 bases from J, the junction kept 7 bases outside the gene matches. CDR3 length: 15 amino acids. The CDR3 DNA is TGTGCCATCAGGGCGGCTAGCGGGAGTGCAGATACGCAGTATTTT. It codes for CAIRAASGSADTQYF.

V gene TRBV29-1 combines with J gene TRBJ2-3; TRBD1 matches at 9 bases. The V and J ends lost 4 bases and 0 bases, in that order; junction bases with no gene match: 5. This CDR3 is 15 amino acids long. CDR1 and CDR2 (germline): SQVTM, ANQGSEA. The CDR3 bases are TGCAGCGTTGTCCCGGGACAGGGAAGCACAGATACGCAGTATTTT. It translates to CSVVPGQGSTDTQYF.

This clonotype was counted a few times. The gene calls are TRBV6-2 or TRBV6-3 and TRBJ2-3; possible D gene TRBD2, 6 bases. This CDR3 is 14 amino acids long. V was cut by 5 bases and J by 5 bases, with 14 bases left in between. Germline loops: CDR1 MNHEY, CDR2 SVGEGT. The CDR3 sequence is CASSTTAEGDTQYF. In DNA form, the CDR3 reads TGTGCCAGCAGTACTACCGCGGAGGGAGATACGCAGTATTTT.

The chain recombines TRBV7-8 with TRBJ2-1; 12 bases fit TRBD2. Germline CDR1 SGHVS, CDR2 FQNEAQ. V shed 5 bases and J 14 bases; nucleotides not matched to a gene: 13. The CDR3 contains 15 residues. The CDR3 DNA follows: TGTGCCAGCAGCCCTAGACTAGCGGGAGTCGATATGGAGTTCTTC. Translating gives CASSPRLAGVDMEFF.

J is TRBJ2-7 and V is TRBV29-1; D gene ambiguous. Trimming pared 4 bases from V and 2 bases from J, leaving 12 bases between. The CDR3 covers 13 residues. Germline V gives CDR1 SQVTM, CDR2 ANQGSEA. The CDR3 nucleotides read TGCAGCGTTGCCCCCTCTGACACCTACGAGCAGTACTTC. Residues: CSVAPSDTYEQYF.

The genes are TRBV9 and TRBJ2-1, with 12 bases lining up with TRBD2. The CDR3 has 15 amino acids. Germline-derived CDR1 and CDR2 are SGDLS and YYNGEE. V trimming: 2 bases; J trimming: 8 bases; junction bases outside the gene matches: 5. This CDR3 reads CASSVTSGSRYEQFF. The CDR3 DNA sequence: TGTGCCAGCAGCGTGACTAGCGGGAGTCGGTATGAGCAGTTCTTC. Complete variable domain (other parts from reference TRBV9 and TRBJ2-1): DSGVTQTPKHLITATGQRVTLRCSPRSGDLSVYWYQQSLDQGLQFLIQYYNGEERAKGNILERFSAQQFPDLHSELNLSSLELGDSALYFCASSVTSGSRYEQFFGPGTRLTVL.

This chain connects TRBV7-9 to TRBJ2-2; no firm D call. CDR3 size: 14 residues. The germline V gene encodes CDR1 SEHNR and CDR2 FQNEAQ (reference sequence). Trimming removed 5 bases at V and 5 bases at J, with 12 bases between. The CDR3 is CASSTALRTGELFF. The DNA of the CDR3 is TGTGCCAGCAGCACCGCCTTGAGGACCGGGGAGCTGTTTTTT.

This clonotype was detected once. The CDR3 nucleotides read TGTGCCAGCAGCTCTAGACGAGACAGCCGCACAGATACGCAGTATTTT. Amino acids: CASSSRRDSRTDTQYF. J is TRBJ2-3 and V is TRBV13; perhaps TRBD1 as D (5 bases). With 4 bases removed from V and 1 base from J, the gap between germline ends came to 15 bases. CDR3 length equals 16 residues. Germline V gene sequence: CDR1 PRHDT, CDR2 FYEKMQ (reference sequence).

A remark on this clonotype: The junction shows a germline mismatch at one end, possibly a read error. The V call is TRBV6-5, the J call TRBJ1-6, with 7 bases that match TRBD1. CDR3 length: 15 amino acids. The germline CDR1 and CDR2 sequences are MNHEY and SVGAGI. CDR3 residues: CASSRGQLDNSPPHF. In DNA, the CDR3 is TGTGCCAGCAGTCGGGGACAGCTGGATAATTCACCCCCCCACTTT.

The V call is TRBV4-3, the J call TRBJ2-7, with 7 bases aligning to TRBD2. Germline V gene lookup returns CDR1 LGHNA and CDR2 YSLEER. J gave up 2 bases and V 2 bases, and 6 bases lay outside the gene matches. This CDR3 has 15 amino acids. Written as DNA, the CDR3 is TGCGCCAGCAGCCAAAAAGGGAGGGGACCCTACGAGCAGTACTTC. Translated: CASSQKGRGPYEQYF.

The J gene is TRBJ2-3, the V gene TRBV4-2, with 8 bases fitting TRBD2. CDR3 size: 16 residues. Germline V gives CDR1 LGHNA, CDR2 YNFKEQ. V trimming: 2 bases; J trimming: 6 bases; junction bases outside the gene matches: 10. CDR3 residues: CASSQTGGAFDDTQYF. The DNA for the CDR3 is TGTGCCAGCAGCCAAACGGGGGGGGCGTTCGATGATACGCAGTATTTT.

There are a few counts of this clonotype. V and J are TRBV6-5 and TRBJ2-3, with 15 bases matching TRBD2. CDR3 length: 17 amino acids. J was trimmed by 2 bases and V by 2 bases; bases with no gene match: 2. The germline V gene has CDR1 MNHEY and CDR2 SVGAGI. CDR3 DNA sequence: TGTGCCAGCAGTTACCGGACTAGCGGGGGGGCCACAGATACGCAGTATTTT. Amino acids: CASSYRTSGGATDTQYF.

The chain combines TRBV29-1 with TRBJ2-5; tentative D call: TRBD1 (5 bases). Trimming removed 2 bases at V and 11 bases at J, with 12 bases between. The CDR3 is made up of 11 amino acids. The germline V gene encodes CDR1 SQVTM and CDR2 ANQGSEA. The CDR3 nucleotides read TGCAGCGTTGAAAGGGGCTACGGGCAGTACTTC. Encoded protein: CSVERGYGQYF.

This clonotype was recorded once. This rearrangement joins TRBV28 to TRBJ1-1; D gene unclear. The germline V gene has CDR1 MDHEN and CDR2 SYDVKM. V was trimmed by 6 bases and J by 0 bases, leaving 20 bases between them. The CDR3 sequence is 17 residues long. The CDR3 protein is CASRSGMKIPMNTEAFF. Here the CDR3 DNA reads TGTGCCAGCAGGTCCGGGATGAAGATACCCATGAACACTGAAGCTTTCTTT.

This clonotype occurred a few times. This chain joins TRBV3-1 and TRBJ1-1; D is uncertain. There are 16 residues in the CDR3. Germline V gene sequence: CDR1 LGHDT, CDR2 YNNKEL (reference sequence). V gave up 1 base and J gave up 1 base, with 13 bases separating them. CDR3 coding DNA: TGTGCCAGCAGCCAAGTTGGGATAGTGCCGAACACTGAAGCTTTCTTT. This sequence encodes CASSQVGIVPNTEAFF.

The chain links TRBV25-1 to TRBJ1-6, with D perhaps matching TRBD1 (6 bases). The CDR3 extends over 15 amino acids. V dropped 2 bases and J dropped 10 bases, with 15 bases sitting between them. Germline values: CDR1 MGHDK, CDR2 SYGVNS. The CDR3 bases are TGTGCCAGCAGTGAAAATTGGGGGCGAGGATCACCCCTCCACTTT. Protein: CASSENWGRGSPLHF. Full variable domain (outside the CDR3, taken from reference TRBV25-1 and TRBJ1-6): EADIYQTPRYLVIGTGKKITLECSQTMGHDKMYWYQQDPGMELHLIHYSYGVNSTEKGDLSSESTVSRIRTEHFPLTLESARPSHTSQYLCASSENWGRGSPLHFGNGTRLTVT.

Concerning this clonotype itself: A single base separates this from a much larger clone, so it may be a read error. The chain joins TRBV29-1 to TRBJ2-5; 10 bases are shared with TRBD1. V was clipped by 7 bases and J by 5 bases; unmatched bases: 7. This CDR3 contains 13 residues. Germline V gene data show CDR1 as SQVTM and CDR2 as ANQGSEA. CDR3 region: CSGREGQGETQYF. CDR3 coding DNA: TGCAGCGGTCGGGAGGGACAGGGGGAGACCCAGTACTTC.

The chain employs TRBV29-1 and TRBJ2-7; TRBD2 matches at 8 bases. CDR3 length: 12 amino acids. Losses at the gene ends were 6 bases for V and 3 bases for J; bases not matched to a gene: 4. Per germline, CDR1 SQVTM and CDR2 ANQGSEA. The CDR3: CSVGGVDYEQYF. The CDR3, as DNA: TGCAGCGTCGGGGGGGTGGACTACGAGCAGTACTTC.